This T cell receptor (beta chain) was retrieved from a study of T cells after yellow fever vaccination (dated by TCRdb to between 2019 and 2020). At the level of the whole study: Libraries from fractions with low cell numbers were prepared with the SMART-Seq v4 Ultra Low Input RNA kit. Two healthy male donors made up the cohort, one aged 18 to 29 years and the other aged 30 to 40 years. Bulk TCR alpha and beta repertoires were sequenced longitudinally to track T-cell clones before and after primary and booster YFV17D yellow fever vaccination. Bulk PBMC replicates and cell subsets were isolated from blood drawn at multiple timepoints before and after both primary and secondary immunization.

Reading the label with the study, this specimen's treatment or condition is: live attenuated yellow fever vaccine strain. At every blood-draw timepoint, two biological replicates of bulk PBMCs were collected. PBMCs were isolated from peripheral blood using a standard Ficoll-Paque protocol. RNA was extracted with TriZol from bulk PBMCs, CD4 and CD8 fractions, and dextramer-positive and dextramer-negative fractions. The sample holds a few counts of this clonotype. It lacks a known antigen. Base-call qualities are not available, and no considerably larger clone is one nucleotide away. Results and caveats for the whole study, not just this receptor: FACS-sorted repertoires could contain abundant contaminating clonotypes from the bulk population, so computational filtering was required. Only a couple of donors were included in the study, so the extent to which the findings can be generalized is limited. A small share of clonotypes was detected in both CD4 and CD8 compartments, with the overlap likely arising from convergent recombination. After the booster, most clones that had expanded after primary vaccination were detected again (approximately 95% of CD4 and over 75% of CD8), suggesting broad maintenance of memory. The secondary T-cell response was found to be weaker but faster than the primary response, with a peak reached on day 5 rather than on day 15.

Instrument used: Illumina NovaSeq 6000. TCR cDNA was made using 5'RACE template switching, a step that added a universal primer site and unique molecular identifiers. cDNA synthesis was primed from both the TCR alpha and TCR beta constant segments. Library amplification used two PCR steps, and the second PCR step added sample barcodes and sequencing adapters. Sequencing of libraries was done on Illumina HiSeq 2500 (2x100 bp) or NovaSeq (2x150 bp). The original methods were these. Reads were demultiplexed and collapsed into UMI consensus sequences with MIGEC, and V(D)J alignment was performed with MiXCR. Vaccine-responding clonotypes were defined with edgeR using replicate PBMC samples, requiring FDR below 0.01 and a log2 fold change above 5 up to day 15. Bulk clonotypes were assigned CD4 or CD8 identity according to which sequenced CD4 or CD8 repertoire held them at higher abundance. The public sequencing data were trimmed at Q25 with fastp and processed into clonotypes with MiXCR by TCRdb, which kept only in-frame beta chains. Duplicate CDR3 protein sequences are folded into a single record with the most common DNA and genes. TCRdb's processing, not the authors', yielded these V and J calls. The sample includes about 350,000 distinct CDR3 sequences, with approximately 4% observed a single time. Clones ranked in the top ten supply around 24% of the sample.

Material: PBMCs, obtained 5 days after the yellow fever booster vaccination. The clonotype was recovered from a man between 18 and 35 years old who received the YFV17D yellow fever vaccine.

The nucleotides are TGTGCCAGCTCACAGTTGCGGGGGGTCGCAGATACGCAGTATTTT. Protein translation: CASSQLRGVADTQYF. This receptor chain uses TRBV18 and TRBJ2-3, and TRBD2 aligns with 8 junction nucleotides. According to the germline V gene, CDR1 reads KGHSH and CDR2 reads LQKENI. Trimmed from V: 4 bases; trimmed from J: 4 bases; junction bases lacking a gene match: 7. The cysteine opens and the phenylalanine closes a CDR3 of 15 amino acids. Just the 45-base CDR3 DNA is kept, in frame starting at base 1.